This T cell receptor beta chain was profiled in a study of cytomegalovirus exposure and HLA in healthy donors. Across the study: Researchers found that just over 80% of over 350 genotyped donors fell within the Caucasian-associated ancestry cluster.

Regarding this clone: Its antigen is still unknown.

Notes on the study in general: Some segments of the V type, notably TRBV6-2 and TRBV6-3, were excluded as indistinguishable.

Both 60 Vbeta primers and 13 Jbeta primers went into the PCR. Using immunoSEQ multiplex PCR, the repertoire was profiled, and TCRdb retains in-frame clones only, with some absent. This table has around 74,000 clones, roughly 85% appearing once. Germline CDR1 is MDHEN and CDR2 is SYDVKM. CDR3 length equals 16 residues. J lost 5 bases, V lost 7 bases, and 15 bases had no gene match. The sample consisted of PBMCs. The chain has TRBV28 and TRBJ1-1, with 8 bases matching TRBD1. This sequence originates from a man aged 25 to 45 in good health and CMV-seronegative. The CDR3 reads CASIPGAGGAWTEAFF. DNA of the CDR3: TGTGCCAGCATCCCTGGGGCAGGGGGCGCCTGGACTGAAGCTTTCTTT.